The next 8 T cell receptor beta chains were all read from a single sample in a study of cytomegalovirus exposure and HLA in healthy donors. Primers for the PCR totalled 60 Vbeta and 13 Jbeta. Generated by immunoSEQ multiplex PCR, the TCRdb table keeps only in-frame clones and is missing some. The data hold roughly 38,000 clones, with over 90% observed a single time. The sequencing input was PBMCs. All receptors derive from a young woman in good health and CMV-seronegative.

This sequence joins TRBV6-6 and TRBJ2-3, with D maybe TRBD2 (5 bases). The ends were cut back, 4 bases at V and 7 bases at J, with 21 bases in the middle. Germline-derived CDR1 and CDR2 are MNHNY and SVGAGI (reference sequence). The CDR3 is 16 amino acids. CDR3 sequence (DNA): TGTGCCAGCAGTTCCCGAGTCGGGCGCGACTATTATACGCAGTATTTT. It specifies CASSSRVGRDYYTQYF.

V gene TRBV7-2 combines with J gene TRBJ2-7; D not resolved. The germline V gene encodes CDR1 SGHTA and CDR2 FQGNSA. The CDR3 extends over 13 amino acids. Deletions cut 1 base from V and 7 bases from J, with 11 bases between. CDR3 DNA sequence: TGTGCCAGCAGCTTAGAATCGTCTTTAGAGCAGTACTTC. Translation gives CASSLESSLEQYF.

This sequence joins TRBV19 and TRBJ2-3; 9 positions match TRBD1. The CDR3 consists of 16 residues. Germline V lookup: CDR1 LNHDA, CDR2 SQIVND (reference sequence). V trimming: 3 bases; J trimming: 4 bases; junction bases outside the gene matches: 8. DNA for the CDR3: TGTGCCAGTAGTATGATACCGGGACAGGGTGCAGATACGCAGTATTTT. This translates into CASSMIPGQGADTQYF.

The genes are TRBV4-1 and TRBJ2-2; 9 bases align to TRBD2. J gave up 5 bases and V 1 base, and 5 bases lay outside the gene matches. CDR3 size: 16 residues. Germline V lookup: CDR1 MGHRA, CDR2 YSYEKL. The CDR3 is CASSQGLAVFTGELFF. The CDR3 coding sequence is TGCGCCAGCAGCCAAGGACTAGCGGTTTTTACCGGGGAGCTGTTTTTT.

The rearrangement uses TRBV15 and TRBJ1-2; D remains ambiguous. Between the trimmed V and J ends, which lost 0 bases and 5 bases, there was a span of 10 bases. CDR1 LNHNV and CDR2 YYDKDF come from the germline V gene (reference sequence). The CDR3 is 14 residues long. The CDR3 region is CATSRDAESYGYTF. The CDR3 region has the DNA TGTGCCACCAGCAGAGATGCGGAATCATATGGCTACACCTTC. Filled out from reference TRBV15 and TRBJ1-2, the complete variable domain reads DAMVIQNPRYQVTQFGKPVTLSCSQTLNHNVMYWYQQKSSQAPKLLFHYYDKDFNNEADTPDNFQSRRPNTSFCFLDIRSPGLGDTAMYLCATSRDAESYGYTFGSGTRLTVV.

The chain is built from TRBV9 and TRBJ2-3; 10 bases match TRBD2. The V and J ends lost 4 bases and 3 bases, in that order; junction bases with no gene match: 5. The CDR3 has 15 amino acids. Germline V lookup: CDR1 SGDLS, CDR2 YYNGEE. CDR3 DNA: TGTGCCAGCAGCCTAGCGGGAGTGCTGACAGATACGCAGTATTTT. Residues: CASSLAGVLTDTQYF.

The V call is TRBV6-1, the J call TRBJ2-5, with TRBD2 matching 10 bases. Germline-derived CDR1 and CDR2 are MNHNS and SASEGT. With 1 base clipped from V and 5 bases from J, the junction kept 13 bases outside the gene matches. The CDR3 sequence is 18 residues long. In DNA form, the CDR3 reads TGTGCCAGCAGTGAAGGTGGCAGCGGGAGGGCCCGATTGGAGACCCAGTACTTC. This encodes CASSEGGSGRARLETQYF.

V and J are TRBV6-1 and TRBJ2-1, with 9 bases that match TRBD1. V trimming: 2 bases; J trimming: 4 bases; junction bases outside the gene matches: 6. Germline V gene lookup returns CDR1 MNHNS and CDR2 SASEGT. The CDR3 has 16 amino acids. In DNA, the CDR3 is TGTGCCAGCAGTGAAAAACCGGGACAGGGATACAATGAGCAGTTCTTC. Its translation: CASSEKPGQGYNEQFF.